Listed here are 18 T cell receptor beta chains from one sample, sequenced in a study of shared clonotypes between healthy human individuals. The assay was immunoSEQ multiplex PCR, and TCRdb's table has in-frame clones only and misses some. This table holds hundreds of thousands of clones, 85% to 95% found once. Naivety among CD8 cells was defined by CD45RO negativity and positive CCR7 selection, thereby excluding terminally differentiated effector memory CD45RA+ cells. The specimen sequenced was naive CD8+ T cells sorted from blood. The receptors were gathered from a woman in her twenties or thirties in good health.

V gene TRBV4-1 combines with J gene TRBJ2-7; weak D call: TRBD2 (5 bases). CDR3 length: 13 residues. CDR1 MGHRA and CDR2 YSYEKL come from the germline V gene. V was cut by 0 bases and J by 11 bases, with 14 bases left in between. The CDR3 sequence is CASSQDFEGVEYF. In nucleotides, the CDR3 is TGCGCCAGCAGCCAAGATTTTGAGGGCGTAGAGTACTTC.

The chain links TRBV7-9 to TRBJ2-2; D not certain. The CDR3 has 13 amino acids. Looked up from germline, CDR1 is SEHNR and CDR2 is FQNEAQ (reference sequence). Trimming took 5 bases from V and 5 from J, leaving 9 bases between them. The CDR3 DNA reads TGTGCCAGCAGCCCCGACCGAACCGGGGAGCTGTTTTTT. Translation: CASSPDRTGELFF.

Concerning this clone: This CDR3 is also generated by other DNA sequences in the sample. The chain combines TRBV7-9 with TRBJ2-2; D unresolved. Trimming removed 4 bases at V and 2 bases at J, with 5 bases between. Germline V gives CDR1 SEHNR, CDR2 FQNEAQ (reference sequence). This CDR3 has 13 amino acids. The CDR3 reads CASSSINTGELFF. DNA of the CDR3: TGTGCCAGCAGCTCAATTAACACCGGGGAGCTGTTTTTT.

The V and J genes are TRBV4-1 and TRBJ2-1, with a possible D match to TRBD2 (6 bases). Germline V lookup: CDR1 MGHRA, CDR2 YSYEKL. CDR3 length equals 15 residues. Trimming removed 1 base at V and 4 bases at J, with 11 bases between. In nucleotides, the CDR3 is TGCGCCAGCAGCCAAGTACTAGCCGAGTACAATGAGCAGTTCTTC. This codes for CASSQVLAEYNEQFF.

The chain links TRBV15 to TRBJ2-7, with TRBD2 matching 9 bases. The CDR3 consists of 15 residues. Germline assignment: CDR1 LNHNV and CDR2 YYDKDF (reference sequence). After removal of 3 bases from V and 2 bases from J, the junction contained 5 bases not matched to a gene. CDR3 in amino acids: CATSSQGTSTYEQYF. CDR3 nucleotide sequence: TGTGCCACCAGCAGCCAAGGGACTAGCACCTACGAGCAGTACTTC. Combining the CDR3 with reference TRBV15 and TRBJ2-7 gives the whole variable domain DAMVIQNPRYQVTQFGKPVTLSCSQTLNHNVMYWYQQKSSQAPKLLFHYYDKDFNNEADTPDNFQSRRPNTSFCFLDIRSPGLGDTAMYLCATSSQGTSTYEQYFGPGTRLTVT.

The J gene is TRBJ2-5, the V gene TRBV6-1, with D possibly matching TRBD1 (6 bases). The CDR3 length is 16 residues. Trimming removed 2 bases at V and 2 bases at J, with 15 bases between. Germline-derived CDR1 and CDR2 are MNHNS and SASEGT. CDR3 amino acids: CASSERQVTSQETQYF. In DNA form, the CDR3 reads TGTGCCAGCAGTGAAAGACAGGTCACTTCTCAAGAGACCCAGTACTTC.

The chain couples TRBV28 to TRBJ1-1; D is uncertain. CDR3 size: 12 residues. Trimming shortened V by 3 bases and J by 5 bases, and 7 bases separated the two germline ends. Looked up from germline, CDR1 is MDHEN and CDR2 is SYDVKM. CDR3 nucleotide sequence: TGTGCCAGCAGTTTGGGGTGGACTGAAGCTTTCTTT. Its translation: CASSLGWTEAFF.

The chain combines TRBV27 with TRBJ2-2; D ambiguous. Germline V CDR1 and CDR2: MNHEY, SMNVEV (reference sequence). The CDR3 contains 13 residues. Trimming stripped 5 bases from V and 0 bases from J, with 4 bases between. CDR3 bases: TGTGCCAGCAGTCAAACGAACACCGGGGAGCTGTTTTTT. It encodes CASSQTNTGELFF.

This clone was seen more than once but under ten times. The same CDR3 also results from other DNA sequences found in this sample. This rearrangement joins TRBV6-5 to TRBJ2-7, with D unresolved. V was pared by 0 bases and J by 0 bases, with 6 bases between. The CDR3 sequence is 14 residues long. CDR1 and CDR2 from the germline V gene are MNHEY and SVGAGI. The CDR3 sequence: CASSYSGSSYEQYF. The CDR3 bases are TGTGCCAGCAGTTACTCGGGCAGCTCCTACGAGCAGTACTTC.

The gene calls are TRBV28 and TRBJ2-2; the D is unclear. V was pared by 10 bases and J by 2 bases, with 8 bases between. CDR3 length equals 12 residues. The germline gives CDR1 MDHEN, CDR2 SYDVKM. CDR3 coding DNA: TGTGCCACCCCCTCCAACACCGGGGAGCTGTTTTTT. This codes for CATPSNTGELFF.

The V and J genes are TRBV28 and TRBJ1-5, with D perhaps TRBD1 (5 bases). The germline gives CDR1 MDHEN, CDR2 SYDVKM. V was pared by 8 bases and J by 1 base, with 9 bases between. The CDR3 consists of 13 residues. The CDR3: CASQGWSNQPQHF. The CDR3 DNA sequence: TGTGCCAGCCAGGGATGGAGCAATCAGCCCCAGCATTTT.

This chain uses TRBV2 with TRBJ2-7; 11 bases fit TRBD2. The V gene's germline CDR1 is SNHLY and CDR2 FYNNEI. The V segment lost 7 bases and the J segment 7 bases; nucleotides outside the gene matches: 18. The CDR3 has 17 residues. DNA for the CDR3: TGTGCCAGCACCCTCATGCCGGTAGGGCTAGCGGGAGGAGAGCAGTACTTC. Protein: CASTLMPVGLAGGEQYF.

This chain joins TRBV27 and TRBJ1-5; 7 nucleotides agree with TRBD1. CDR1 MNHEY and CDR2 SMNVEV come from the germline V gene (reference sequence). Trimming took 0 bases from V and 7 from J; bases not matched to a gene: 3. CDR3 length: 14 residues. This CDR3 is CASSLSRGGQPQHF. The CDR3 DNA reads as TGTGCCAGCAGTTTATCGAGAGGGGGCCAGCCCCAGCATTTT.

The chain links TRBV5-4 to TRBJ2-1; tentative D call: TRBD2 (6 bases). The CDR3 is made up of 13 amino acids. V lost 1 base and J 9 bases, leaving 11 bases between the germline ends. The germline V gene has CDR1 SGHNT and CDR2 YYREEE (reference sequence). In DNA form, the CDR3 reads TGTGCCAGCAGCTTGAGCTGGAGGGGTGAGCAGTTCTTC. It specifies CASSLSWRGEQFF.

The V and J genes are TRBV7-9 and TRBJ2-3; 7 positions match TRBD1. The length of the CDR3 is 15 residues. V lost 3 bases to trimming and J lost 0 bases; unmatched junction nucleotides: 3. Germline V CDR1 and CDR2: SEHNR, FQNEAQ (reference sequence). CDR3 DNA: TGTGCCAGCAGCTTTGGGACAGCTAGCACAGATACGCAGTATTTT. Its protein is CASSFGTASTDTQYF.

The chain has TRBV7-9 and TRBJ2-7; TRBD1 matches at 7 bases. Germline trimming cut 6 bases from V and 6 bases from J; bases unmatched to any gene: 17. Germline values: CDR1 SEHNR, CDR2 FQNEAQ (reference sequence). This CDR3 spans 16 amino acids. DNA for the CDR3: TGTGCCAGCAGGGGGTCAGGGGGAGAGAGTCCATCCGAGCAGTACTTC. Encoded protein: CASRGSGGESPSEQYF.

This chain links TRBV5-1 with TRBJ2-5; 12 bases are a match to TRBD2. V shed 6 bases and J 2 bases; nucleotides not matched to a gene: 5. The CDR3 runs to 15 residues. CDR1 is SGHRS, CDR2 YFSETQ, per germline. As DNA, the CDR3 is TGCGCCAGCAAAGGGCTAGCGGGAGGGCAAGAGACCCAGTACTTC. Translation: CASKGLAGGQETQYF.

The chain couples TRBV11-2 to TRBJ2-7, with TRBD1 identical over 8 bases. CDR3 length: 14 residues. Germline V gene sequence: CDR1 SGHAT, CDR2 FQNNGV. Trimming took 1 base from V and 2 from J; bases not matched to a gene: 1. Here the CDR3 DNA reads TGTGCCAGCAGCTTAGCGACAGGGGCCTACGAGCAGTACTTC. Protein sequence: CASSLATGAYEQYF.